This T cell receptor (beta chain) emerged from a study of shared clonotypes between healthy human individuals. Study-wide results and limits: Large sequencing depth failed to make sorted-subset sequencing complete, rarefaction showed.

Terminally differentiated effector memory CD45RA+ cells were excluded from the naive CD8 cells, which were CD45RO-negative and positively selected for CCR7. All donors qualified as healthy HIV-negative adults and had experienced no recent acute infections or vaccinations. Every donor, a Caucasian adult, lived in Nashville, Tennessee. How the authors handled the data: In the immunoSEQ data, sequences were junction-only and lacked quality scores, so filtering differed. Profiling relied on immunoSEQ multiplex PCR, and the TCRdb table lists in-frame clones only, not all of them. The V and J calls and clone size were taken over from that table, and D and trimming were inferred from the DNA. This sample has millions of clones, with over 85% found just once. Comments on this clone: The antigen is undetermined.

The CDR3 length is 15 residues. V was trimmed by 6 bases and J by 5 bases, leaving 19 bases between them. CDR1 is WSHSY, CDR2 SAAADI, per germline. The source material was naive CD8+ T cells sorted from blood. The chain carries TRBV10-2 and TRBJ2-5, with D tentatively TRBD1 (6 bases). The clonotype originates from a man between 18 and 29 years old in good health. CDR3 protein: CASSREDSSVETQYF. DNA for the CDR3: TGCGCCAGCAGCCGAGAGGACAGCTCGGTGGAGACCCAGTACTTC.